This entry concerns a single TCR beta chain. No antigen is known for it. This sample was taken from a study of blood T cells in healthy people across ages. Whole-study findings and limits: Diversity figures based on one million T cells were deemed too low.

Germline assignment: CDR1 MNHNY and CDR2 SVGAGI (reference sequence). The CDR3 is 14 residues long. The junction had 9 bases not matched to a gene; V was cut back by 7 bases and J by 8 bases. Alongside a J-beta primer mix, a sample-barcoded 5' primer served in a second PCR lasting about 6 to 11 cycles. TCRdb independently ran MiXCR on the 5' RACE reads; one entry per CDR3 protein. The data contain fewer than 2,000,000 distinct CDR3 sequences, about two fifths of them singletons. The specimen sequenced was blood. This receptor was taken from a human donor in good health. V gene TRBV6-6 combines with J gene TRBJ2-1; 9 positions agree with TRBD1. CDR3: CASTAGTGSYEQFF. CDR3 sequence (DNA): TGTGCCAGCACCGCCGGGACAGGGAGTTATGAGCAGTTCTTC.